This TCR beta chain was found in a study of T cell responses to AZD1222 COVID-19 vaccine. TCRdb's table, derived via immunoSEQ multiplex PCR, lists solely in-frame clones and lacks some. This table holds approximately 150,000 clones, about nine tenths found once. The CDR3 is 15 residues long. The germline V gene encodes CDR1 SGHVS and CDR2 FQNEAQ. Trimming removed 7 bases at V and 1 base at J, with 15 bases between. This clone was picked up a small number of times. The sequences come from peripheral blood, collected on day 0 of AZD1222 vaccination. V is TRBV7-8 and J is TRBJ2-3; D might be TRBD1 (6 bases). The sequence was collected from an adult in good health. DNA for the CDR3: TGTGCCAGCACTGGAAACAGGGTGGGCACAGATACGCAGTATTTT. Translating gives CASTGNRVGTDTQYF.